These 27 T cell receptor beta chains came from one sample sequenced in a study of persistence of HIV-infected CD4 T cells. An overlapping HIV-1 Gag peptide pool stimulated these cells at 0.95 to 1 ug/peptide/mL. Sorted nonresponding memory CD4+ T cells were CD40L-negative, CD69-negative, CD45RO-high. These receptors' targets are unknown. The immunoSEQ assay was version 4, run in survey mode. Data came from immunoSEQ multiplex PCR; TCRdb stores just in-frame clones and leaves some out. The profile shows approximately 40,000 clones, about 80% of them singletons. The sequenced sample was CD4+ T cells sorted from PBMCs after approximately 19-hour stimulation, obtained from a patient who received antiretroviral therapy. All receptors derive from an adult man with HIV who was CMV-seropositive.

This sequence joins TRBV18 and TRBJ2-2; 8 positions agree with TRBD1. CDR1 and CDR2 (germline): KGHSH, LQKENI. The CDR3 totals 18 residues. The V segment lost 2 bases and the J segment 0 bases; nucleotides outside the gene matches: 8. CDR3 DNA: TGTGCCAGCTCACCAGACAGGGACAGGTTCGCGAACACCGGGGAGCTGTTTTTT. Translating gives CASSPDRDRFANTGELFF.

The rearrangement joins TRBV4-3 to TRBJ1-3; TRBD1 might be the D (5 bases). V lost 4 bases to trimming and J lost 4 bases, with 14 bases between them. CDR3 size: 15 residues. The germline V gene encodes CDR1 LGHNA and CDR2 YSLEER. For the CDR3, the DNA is TGCGCCAGCAGCCCCCTTGTGGGGGGAGGAAACACCATATATTTT. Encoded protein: CASSPLVGGGNTIYF.

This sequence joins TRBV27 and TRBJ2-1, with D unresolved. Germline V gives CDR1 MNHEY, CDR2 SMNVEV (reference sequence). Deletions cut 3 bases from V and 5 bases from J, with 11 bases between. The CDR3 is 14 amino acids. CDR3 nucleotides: TGTGCCAGCAGTTTCGTCCGGCTGGACAATGAGCAGTTCTTC. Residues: CASSFVRLDNEQFF.

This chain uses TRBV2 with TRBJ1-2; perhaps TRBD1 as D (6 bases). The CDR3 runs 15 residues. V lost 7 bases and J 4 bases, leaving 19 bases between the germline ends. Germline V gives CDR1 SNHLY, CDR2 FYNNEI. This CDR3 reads CASTRDRSFGYGYTF. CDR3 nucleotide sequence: TGTGCCAGCACCCGTGACAGGTCCTTCGGCTATGGCTACACCTTC. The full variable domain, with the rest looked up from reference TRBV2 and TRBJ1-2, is EPEVTQTPSHQVTQMGQEVILRCVPISNHLYFYWYRQILGQKVEFLVSFYNNEISEKSEIFDDQFSVERPDGSNFTLKIRSTKLEDSAMYFCASTRDRSFGYGYTFGSGTRLTVV.

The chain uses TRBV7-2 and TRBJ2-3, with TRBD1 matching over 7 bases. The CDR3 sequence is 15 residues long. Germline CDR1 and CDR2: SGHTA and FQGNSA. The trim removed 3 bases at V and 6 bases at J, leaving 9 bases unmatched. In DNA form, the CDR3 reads TGTGCCAGCAGCTTTGAAGGGGGCCGTCTTGATACGCAGTATTTT. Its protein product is CASSFEGGRLDTQYF.

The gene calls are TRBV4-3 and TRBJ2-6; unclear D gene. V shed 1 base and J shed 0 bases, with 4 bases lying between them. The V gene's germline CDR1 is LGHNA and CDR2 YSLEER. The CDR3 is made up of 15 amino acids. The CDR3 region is CASSQAYSGANVLTF. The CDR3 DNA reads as TGCGCCAGCAGCCAAGCGTACTCTGGGGCCAACGTCCTGACTTTC.

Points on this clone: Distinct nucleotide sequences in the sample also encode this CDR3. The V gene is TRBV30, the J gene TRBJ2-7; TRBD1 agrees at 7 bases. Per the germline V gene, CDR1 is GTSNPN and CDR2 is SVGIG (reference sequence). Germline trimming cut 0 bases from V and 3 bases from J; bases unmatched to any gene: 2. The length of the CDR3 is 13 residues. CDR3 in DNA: TGTGCCTGGAGTGTAAACAGGGGCTACGAGCAGTACTTC. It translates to CAWSVNRGYEQYF.

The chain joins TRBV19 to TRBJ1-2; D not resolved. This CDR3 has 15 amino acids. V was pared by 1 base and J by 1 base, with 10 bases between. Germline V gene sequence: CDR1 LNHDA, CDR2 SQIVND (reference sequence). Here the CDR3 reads CASSIASRSNYGYTF. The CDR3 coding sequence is TGTGCCAGTAGTATAGCGTCCAGGAGTAACTATGGCTACACCTTC.

CDR3 loop: CASTSSAGYTF. The CDR3 DNA sequence: TGTGCCAGCACATCATCTGCTGGCTACACCTTC. This chain joins TRBV2 and TRBJ1-2, with D hard to call. From germline, CDR1 is SNHLY and CDR2 FYNNEI. Trimming took off 7 bases at V and 7 bases at J, with 10 bases between the two ends. The CDR3 spans 11 residues.

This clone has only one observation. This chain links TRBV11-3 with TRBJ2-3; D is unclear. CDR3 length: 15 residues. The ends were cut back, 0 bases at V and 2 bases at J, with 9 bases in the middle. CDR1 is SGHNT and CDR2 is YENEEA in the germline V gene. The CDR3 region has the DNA TGTGCCAGCAGCTTAGAAGGCAGAATCACAGATACGCAGTATTTT. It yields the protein CASSLEGRITDTQYF.

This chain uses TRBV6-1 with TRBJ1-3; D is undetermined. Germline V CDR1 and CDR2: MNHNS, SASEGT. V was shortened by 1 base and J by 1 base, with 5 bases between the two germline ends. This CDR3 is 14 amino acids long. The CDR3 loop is CASSEVGSGNTIYF. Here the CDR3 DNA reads TGTGCCAGCAGTGAAGTGGGATCTGGAAACACCATATATTTT.

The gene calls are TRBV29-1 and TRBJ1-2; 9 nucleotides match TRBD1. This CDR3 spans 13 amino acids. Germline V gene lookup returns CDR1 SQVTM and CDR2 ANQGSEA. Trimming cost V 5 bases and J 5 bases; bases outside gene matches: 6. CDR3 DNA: TGCAGCGTTATACAGGGGGCTGAGTATGGCTACACCTTC. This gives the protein CSVIQGAEYGYTF. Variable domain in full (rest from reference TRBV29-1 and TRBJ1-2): SAVISQKPSRDICQRGTSLTIQCQVDSQVTMMFWYRQQPGQSLTLIATANQGSEATYESGFVIDKFPISRPNLTFSTLTVSNMSPEDSSIYLCSVIQGAEYGYTFGSGTRLTVV.

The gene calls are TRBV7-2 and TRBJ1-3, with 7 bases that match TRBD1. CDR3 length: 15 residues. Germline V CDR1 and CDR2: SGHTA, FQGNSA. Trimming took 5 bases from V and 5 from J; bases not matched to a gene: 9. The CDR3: CASSHGTDYRNTIYF. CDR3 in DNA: TGTGCCAGCAGCCATGGGACAGACTATAGAAACACCATATATTTT.

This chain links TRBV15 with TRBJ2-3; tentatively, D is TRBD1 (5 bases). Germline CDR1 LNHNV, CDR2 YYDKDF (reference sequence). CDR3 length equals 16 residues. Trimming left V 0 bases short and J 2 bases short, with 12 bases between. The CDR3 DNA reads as TGTGCCACCAGCAGAGATTTAGGGGTCGTCACAGATACGCAGTATTTT. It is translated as CATSRDLGVVTDTQYF.

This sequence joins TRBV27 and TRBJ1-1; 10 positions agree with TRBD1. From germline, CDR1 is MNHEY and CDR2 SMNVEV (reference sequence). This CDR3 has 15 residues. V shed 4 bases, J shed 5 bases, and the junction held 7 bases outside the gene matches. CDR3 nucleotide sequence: TGTGCCAGCAGTTCCCGACAGGGGGCGCATACTGAAGCTTTCTTT. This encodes CASSSRQGAHTEAFF.

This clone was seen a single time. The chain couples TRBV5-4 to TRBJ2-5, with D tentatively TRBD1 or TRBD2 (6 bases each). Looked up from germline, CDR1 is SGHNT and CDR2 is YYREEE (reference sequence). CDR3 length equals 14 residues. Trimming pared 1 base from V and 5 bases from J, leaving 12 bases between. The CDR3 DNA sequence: TGTGCCAGCAGCTTGAAGGGGGGTATGGAGACCCAGTACTTC. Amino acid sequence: CASSLKGGMETQYF.

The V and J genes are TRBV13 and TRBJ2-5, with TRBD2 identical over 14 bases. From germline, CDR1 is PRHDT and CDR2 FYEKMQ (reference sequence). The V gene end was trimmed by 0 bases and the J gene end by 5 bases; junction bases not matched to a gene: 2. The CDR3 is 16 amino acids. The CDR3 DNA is TGTGCCAGCAGCTTAGGGGGACTAGCGGGAGTGGAGACCCAGTACTTC. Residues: CASSLGGLAGVETQYF.

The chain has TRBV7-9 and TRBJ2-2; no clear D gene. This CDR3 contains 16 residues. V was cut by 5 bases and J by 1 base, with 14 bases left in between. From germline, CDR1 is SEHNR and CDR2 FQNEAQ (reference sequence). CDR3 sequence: CASSPKVEMNTGELFF. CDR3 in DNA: TGTGCCAGCAGCCCTAAAGTAGAAATGAACACCGGGGAGCTGTTTTTT.

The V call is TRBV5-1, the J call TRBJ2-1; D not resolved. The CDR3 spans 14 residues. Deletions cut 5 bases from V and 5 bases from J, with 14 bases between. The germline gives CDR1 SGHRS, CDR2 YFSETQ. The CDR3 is CASSTPVGDNEQFF. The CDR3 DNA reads TGCGCCAGCAGTACCCCTGTGGGTGACAATGAGCAGTTCTTC.

CDR3 sequence (DNA): TGTGCCAGCAGGGACCGACAGGGTCTGAAGGAGACCCAGTACTTC. This codes for CASRDRQGLKETQYF. The genes are TRBV6-5 and TRBJ2-5; 7 bases map to TRBD1. V lost 6 bases and J lost 5; bases outside the gene matches: 12. Germline CDR1 and CDR2: MNHEY and SVGAGI. The CDR3 contains 15 residues.

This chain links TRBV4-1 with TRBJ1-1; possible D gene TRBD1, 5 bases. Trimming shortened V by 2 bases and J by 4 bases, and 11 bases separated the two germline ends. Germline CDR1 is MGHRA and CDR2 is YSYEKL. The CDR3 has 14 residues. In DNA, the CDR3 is TGCGCCAGCAGCCAATACGACAGAGTCACTGAAGCTTTCTTT. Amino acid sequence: CASSQYDRVTEAFF.

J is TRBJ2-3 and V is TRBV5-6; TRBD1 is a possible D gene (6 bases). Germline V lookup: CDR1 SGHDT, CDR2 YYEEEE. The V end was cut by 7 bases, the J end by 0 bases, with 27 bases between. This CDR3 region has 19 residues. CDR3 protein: CASRRRLTPGHRSTDTQYF. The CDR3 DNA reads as TGTGCCAGCCGCAGACGATTGACCCCGGGACACCGAAGCACAGATACGCAGTATTTT.

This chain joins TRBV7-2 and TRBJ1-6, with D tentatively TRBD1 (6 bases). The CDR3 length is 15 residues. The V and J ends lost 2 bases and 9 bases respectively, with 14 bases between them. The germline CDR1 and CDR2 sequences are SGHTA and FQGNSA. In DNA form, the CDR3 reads TGTGCCAGCAGCTTAAACGAGGGGGTCTCTTCACCCCTCCACTTT. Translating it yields CASSLNEGVSSPLHF.

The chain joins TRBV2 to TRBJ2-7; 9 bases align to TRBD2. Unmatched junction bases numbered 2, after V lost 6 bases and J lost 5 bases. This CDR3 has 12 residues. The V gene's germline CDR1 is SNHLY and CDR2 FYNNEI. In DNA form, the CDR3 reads TGTGCCAGCAGGACTAGCGGCCACGAGCAGTACTTC. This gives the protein CASRTSGHEQYF.

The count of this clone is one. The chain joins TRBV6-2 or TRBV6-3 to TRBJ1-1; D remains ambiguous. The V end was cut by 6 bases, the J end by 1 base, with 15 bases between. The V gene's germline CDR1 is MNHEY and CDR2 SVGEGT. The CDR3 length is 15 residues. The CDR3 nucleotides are TGTGCCAGCAGCTCCCTCGGAGCGCGGAACACTGAAGCTTTCTTT. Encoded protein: CASSSLGARNTEAFF.

The CDR3: CASSYSRSGGYTF. The CDR3 bases are TGTGCCAGCAGTTACTCCAGGTCCGGCGGCTACACCTTC. The rearrangement links TRBV6-6 to TRBJ1-2, with no clear D. Germline CDR1 is MNHNY and CDR2 is SVGAGI (reference sequence). The V gene lost 0 bases and the J gene lost 8 bases, with 10 bases spanning the gap. This CDR3 is 13 amino acids long.

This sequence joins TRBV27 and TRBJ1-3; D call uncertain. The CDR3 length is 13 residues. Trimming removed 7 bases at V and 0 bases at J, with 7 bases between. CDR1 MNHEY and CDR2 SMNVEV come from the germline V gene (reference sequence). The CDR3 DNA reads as TGTGCCAGCACTACGGGCTCTGGAAACACCATATATTTT. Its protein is CASTTGSGNTIYF.